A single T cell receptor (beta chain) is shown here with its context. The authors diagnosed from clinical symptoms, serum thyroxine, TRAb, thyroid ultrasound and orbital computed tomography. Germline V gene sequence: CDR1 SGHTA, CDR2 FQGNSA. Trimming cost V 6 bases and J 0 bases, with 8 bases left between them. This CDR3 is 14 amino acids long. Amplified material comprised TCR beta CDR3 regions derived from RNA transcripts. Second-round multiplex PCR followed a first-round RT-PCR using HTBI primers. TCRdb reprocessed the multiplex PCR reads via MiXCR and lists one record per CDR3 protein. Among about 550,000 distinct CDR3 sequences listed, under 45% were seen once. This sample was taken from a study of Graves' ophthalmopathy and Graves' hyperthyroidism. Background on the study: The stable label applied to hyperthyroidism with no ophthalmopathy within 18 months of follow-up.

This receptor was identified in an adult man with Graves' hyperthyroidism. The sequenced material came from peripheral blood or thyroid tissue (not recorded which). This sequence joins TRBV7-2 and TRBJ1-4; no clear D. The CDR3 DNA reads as TGTGCCAGCAGTTGGGGTGCAACTAATGAAAAACTGTTTTTT. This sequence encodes CASSWGATNEKLFF.